Listed below are T cell receptor beta chains from one sample, sequenced in a study of cytomegalovirus exposure and HLA in healthy donors. The method was immunoSEQ multiplex PCR; TCRdb's version includes in-frame clones alone and lacks a portion of them. This sample yields under 250,000 clones, of which over 75% are seen a single time; approximately 2.4% belongs to the top ten. The sample was PBMCs. These receptors all stem from a woman aged 45-65 years in good health and CMV-seronegative. Both conserved end residues are part of each CDR3. Fields, in order: J gene, D gene, clone size, V gene, CDR3 protein, CDR3 DNA. D genes are given only for firm matches. Rows give clone size only sometimes, using once, few, many, or a class for an expanded clone.

j_gene: TRBJ2-2
d_gene: TRBD2
abundance: NA
v_gene: TRBV4-1
CDR3aa: CASSRLAGGPTGELFF
CDR3nt: TGCGCCAGCAGCCGATTAGCGGGAGGGCCAACCGGGGAGCTGTTTTTT

j_gene: TRBJ2-7
d_gene: TRBD1
abundance: NA
v_gene: TRBV2
CDR3aa: CASSSPGGTGNYEQYF
CDR3nt: TGTGCCAGCAGTTCCCCTGGCGGGACAGGGAACTACGAGCAGTACTTC

j_gene: TRBJ1-4
d_gene: NA
abundance: NA
v_gene: TRBV21-1
CDR3aa: CASSTPPGQGVEKLFF
CDR3nt: TGTGCCAGCAGCACCCCCCCGGGACAGGGCGTCGAAAAACTGTTTTTT

j_gene: TRBJ2-7
d_gene: TRBD2
abundance: NA
v_gene: TRBV7-8
CDR3aa: CASSLQLADSYEQYF
CDR3nt: TGTGCCAGCAGCTTACAACTAGCGGATTCCTACGAGCAGTACTTC

j_gene: TRBJ1-2
d_gene: TRBD1
abundance: NA
v_gene: TRBV28
CDR3aa: CASSVATGGSLNYGYTF
CDR3nt: TGTGCCAGCTCGGTCGCGACAGGGGGTTCCCTAAACTATGGCTACACCTTC

j_gene: TRBJ1-2
d_gene: TRBD1
abundance: NA
v_gene: TRBV7-9
CDR3aa: CASSLGQGYGYTF
CDR3nt: TGTGCCAGCAGCTTAGGACAGGGGTATGGCTACACCTTC

j_gene: TRBJ2-3
d_gene: NA
abundance: NA
v_gene: TRBV5-1
CDR3aa: CASRPGGTDTQYF
CDR3nt: TGCGCCAGCAGGCCAGGTGGCACAGATACGCAGTATTTT

j_gene: TRBJ2-5
d_gene: TRBD2
abundance: NA
v_gene: TRBV27
CDR3aa: CASRVSSGLAGYRKETQYF
CDR3nt: TGTGCCAGCAGAGTTTCCTCGGGACTAGCGGGTTACAGGAAAGAGACCCAGTACTTC

j_gene: TRBJ2-1
d_gene: NA
abundance: NA
v_gene: TRBV11-2
CDR3aa: CASSVTGSAVHNEQFF
CDR3nt: TGTGCCAGCAGCGTCACAGGGTCGGCAGTACACAATGAGCAGTTCTTC

j_gene: TRBJ1-2
d_gene: NA
abundance: NA
v_gene: TRBV14
CDR3aa: CASSQARVGGYTF
CDR3nt: TGTGCCAGCAGCCAAGCCAGGGTGGGTGGCTACACCTTC

j_gene: TRBJ1-3
d_gene: NA
abundance: NA
v_gene: TRBV6-5
CDR3aa: CASSYSRSRGSDTIYF
CDR3nt: TGTGCCAGCAGTTACTCGAGGTCCCGGGGTTCTGACACCATATATTTT

j_gene: TRBJ1-1
d_gene: NA
abundance: NA
v_gene: TRBV5-1
CDR3aa: CASSDEGGYTEAFF
CDR3nt: TGCGCCAGCAGCGACGAGGGAGGGTACACTGAAGCTTTCTTT

j_gene: TRBJ2-3
d_gene: TRBD1
abundance: NA
v_gene: TRBV2
CDR3aa: CASWRQGASTDTQYF
CDR3nt: TGTGCCAGCTGGAGGCAGGGGGCGAGCACAGATACGCAGTATTTT

j_gene: TRBJ1-4
d_gene: TRBD1
abundance: NA
v_gene: TRBV29-1
CDR3aa: CSASGTGNEKLFF
CDR3nt: TGCAGCGCCTCCGGGACAGGGAATGAAAAACTGTTTTTT

j_gene: TRBJ1-5
d_gene: NA
abundance: NA
v_gene: TRBV4-2
CDR3aa: CASSQVYRDSNQPQHF
CDR3nt: TGTGCCAGCAGCCAAGTGTACAGGGACAGCAATCAGCCCCAGCATTTT

j_gene: TRBJ2-3
d_gene: TRBD2
abundance: NA
v_gene: TRBV5-1
CDR3aa: CASSGGTSEFLSSTDTQYF
CDR3nt: TGCGCCAGCAGCGGGGGGACTAGCGAGTTCCTCTCTAGCACAGATACGCAGTATTTT

j_gene: TRBJ2-7
d_gene: NA
abundance: few
v_gene: TRBV5-4
CDR3aa: CASSLRGTEQYF
CDR3nt: TGTGCCAGCAGCTTGAGGGGAACGGAGCAGTACTTC

j_gene: TRBJ1-2
d_gene: NA
abundance: NA
v_gene: TRBV27
CDR3aa: CASSPSGSGWGYGYTF
CDR3nt: TGTGCCAGCAGTCCATCCGGATCGGGGTGGGGCTATGGCTACACCTTC

j_gene: TRBJ2-1
d_gene: TRBD2
abundance: NA
v_gene: TRBV6-6
CDR3aa: CASSPKLAGLNEQFF
CDR3nt: TGTGCCAGCAGTCCTAAACTAGCGGGTTTGAATGAGCAGTTCTTC

j_gene: TRBJ2-6
d_gene: NA
abundance: many
v_gene: TRBV10-3
CDR3aa: CATGSGANVLTF
CDR3nt: TGTGCCACAGGGTCTGGGGCCAACGTCCTGACTTTC

j_gene: TRBJ2-5
d_gene: TRBD1
abundance: NA
v_gene: TRBV7-9
CDR3aa: CASSLWAGGRETQYF
CDR3nt: TGTGCCAGCAGCTTATGGGCAGGGGGCAGAGAGACCCAGTACTTC

j_gene: TRBJ1-5
d_gene: NA
abundance: NA
v_gene: TRBV27
CDR3aa: CASSLGGGGNQPQHF
CDR3nt: TGTGCCAGCAGTTTAGGGGGAGGGGGCAATCAGCCCCAGCATTTT

j_gene: TRBJ2-5
d_gene: TRBD2
abundance: NA
v_gene: TRBV7-6
CDR3aa: CASSPLSALAAQETQYF
CDR3nt: TGTGCCAGCAGCCCACTTTCGGCGCTAGCGGCCCAAGAGACCCAGTACTTC

j_gene: TRBJ2-1
d_gene: NA
abundance: NA
v_gene: TRBV7-8
CDR3aa: CASRHQGGETDIYNEQFF
CDR3nt: TGTGCCAGCAGGCACCAGGGCGGTGAGACTGATATTTACAATGAGCAGTTCTTC

j_gene: TRBJ1-2
d_gene: NA
abundance: NA
v_gene: TRBV6-6
CDR3aa: CASSLGENYGYTF
CDR3nt: TGTGCCAGCAGTTTGGGCGAGAACTATGGCTACACCTTC

j_gene: TRBJ2-1
d_gene: NA
abundance: NA
v_gene: TRBV7-9
CDR3aa: CASSRLQGGSNNNEQFF
CDR3nt: TGTGCCAGCAGCCGCCTCCAGGGAGGCTCGAACAACAATGAGCAGTTCTTC

j_gene: TRBJ2-5
d_gene: NA
abundance: NA
v_gene: TRBV2
CDR3aa: CASSALQETQYF
CDR3nt: TGTGCCAGCAGTGCACTGCAAGAGACCCAGTACTTC

j_gene: TRBJ2-7
d_gene: NA
abundance: NA
v_gene: TRBV19
CDR3aa: CASSMPGHRYEQYF
CDR3nt: TGTGCCAGTAGTATGCCGGGACACCGCTACGAGCAGTACTTC

j_gene: TRBJ1-1
d_gene: TRBD1
abundance: NA
v_gene: TRBV5-8
CDR3aa: CASSWPGRMMAGGSEAFF
CDR3nt: TGTGCCAGCAGCTGGCCTGGCAGGATGATGGCAGGGGGGAGTGAAGCTTTCTTT